A selection of T cell receptor beta chains follows, all from one sample in a study of blood T cell repertoires in COVID-19. Produced via immunoSEQ multiplex PCR; TCRdb's table is partial and in-frame only. Here the sample spans 300,000 to 350,000 clones, 87% being singletons. The sequencing input was peripheral blood. The receptors were gathered from a man in his thirties or forties with COVID-19, enrolled during active disease. CDR3s include the opening cysteine and the closing phenylalanine or tryptophan. A D gene is named only where the DNA matches it firmly. Part of the rows lack a size; the others show once, few, many or a class for expanded clones.

clone_size	j_call	cdr3_length	d_call	v_call	cdr3_aa	cdr3_nt
-	TRBJ1-3	16	-	TRBV5-1	CASSLAGQDYGNTIYF	TGCGCCAGCAGCTTGGCCGGTCAGGATTATGGAAACACCATATATTTT
-	TRBJ1-2	15	TRBD1	TRBV14	CASSPSTGGGYGYTF	TGTGCCAGCAGCCCTTCGACAGGGGGAGGCTATGGCTACACCTTC
-	TRBJ2-1	15	TRBD2	TRBV27	CASSWRTSGINEQFF	TGTGCCAGCAGTTGGAGAACTAGCGGAATCAATGAGCAGTTCTTC
-	TRBJ1-1	16	-	TRBV19	CASSSRPGGRGTEAFF	TGTGCCAGTAGCTCCCGTCCGGGGGGAAGGGGCACTGAAGCTTTCTTT
-	TRBJ2-7	12	-	TRBV9	CASSVDGYEQYF	TGTGCCAGCAGCGTAGACGGGTACGAGCAGTACTTC
once	TRBJ2-5	14	-	TRBV6-5	CASIKGGGRETQYF	TGTGCCAGCATCAAAGGGGGGGGGCGAGAGACCCAGTACTTC
-	TRBJ1-1	15	TRBD1	TRBV9	CASSVRDRGYTEAFF	TGTGCCAGCAGCGTCCGGGACAGGGGCTACACTGAAGCTTTCTTT
-	TRBJ2-1	14	-	TRBV5-1	CASSFRGNSNEQFF	TGCGCCAGCAGCTTTAGGGGGAATTCCAATGAGCAGTTCTTC
-	TRBJ2-2	20	TRBD2	TRBV11-3	CASSLAPGLGIAGDTGELFF	TGTGCCAGCAGCTTAGCTCCGGGATTAGGCATAGCGGGGGACACCGGGGAGCTGTTTTTT
-	TRBJ2-6	19	-	TRBV18	CASSTLGQTGSSGANVLTF	TGTGCCAGCTCAACCCTCGGACAGACGGGGAGCTCTGGGGCCAACGTCCTGACTTTC
-	TRBJ2-7	15	TRBD1	TRBV18	CASSPGTGPSYEQYF	TGTGCCAGCTCACCTGGGACAGGCCCGTCCTACGAGCAGTACTTC
-	TRBJ2-1	13	-	TRBV19	CASQGLLVYEQFF	TGTGCCAGTCAGGGACTCCTTGTTTATGAGCAGTTCTTC
-	TRBJ1-1	16	-	TRBV6-2/TRBV6-3	CASSYWVGAMNTEAFF	TGTGCCAGCAGTTACTGGGTTGGGGCAATGAACACTGAAGCTTTCTTT
once	TRBJ1-5	15	-	TRBV7-2	CASSFQGGINQPQHF	TGTGCCAGCAGCTTTCAGGGCGGGATAAATCAGCCCCAGCATTTT
-	TRBJ2-7	16	-	TRBV7-9	CASSLDGSPAAYEQYF	TGTGCCAGCAGCTTAGATGGGTCTCCGGCGGCCTACGAGCAGTACTTC
medium-sized	TRBJ2-1	18	-	TRBV27	CASSLTMSRLTSYNEQFF	TGTGCCAGCAGTTTAACGATGTCGCGCCTAACCTCCTACAATGAGCAGTTCTTC
-	TRBJ2-3	12	-	TRBV24-1	CATSDRQDTQYF	TGTGCCACCAGTGATCGACAAGATACGCAGTATTTT
-	TRBJ1-4	15	-	TRBV7-2	CASSLVGAPNEKLFF	TGTGCCAGCAGCTTAGTAGGGGCTCCTAATGAAAAACTGTTTTTT
-	TRBJ1-6	17	TRBD1	TRBV16	CASSHQHPGQTNSPLHF	TGTGCCAGCAGCCACCAACATCCGGGACAGACAAATTCACCCCTCCACTTT
-	TRBJ2-6	17	-	TRBV2	CASSLGGSNSGANVLTF	TGTGCCAGCAGTCTTGGGGGGTCGAACTCTGGGGCCAACGTCCTGACTTTC
-	TRBJ2-7	13	-	TRBV16	CASSLNSPDEQYF	TGTGCCAGCAGCCTAAACAGTCCGGACGAGCAGTACTTC
-	TRBJ2-7	18	TRBD2	TRBV4-3	CASSQASGTSGGVYEQYF	TGCGCCAGCAGCCAAGCCTCCGGGACTAGCGGGGGGGTCTACGAGCAGTACTTC
few	TRBJ2-1	15	TRBD2	TRBV7-2	CASSTKRGGRAEQFF	TGTGCCAGCAGCACCAAGCGGGGGGGCCGCGCTGAGCAGTTCTTC
-	TRBJ2-1	16	-	TRBV5-6	CASSLRLASSYNEQFF	TGTGCCAGCAGCTTACGTCTAGCGAGCTCCTACAATGAGCAGTTCTTC
once	TRBJ2-1	15	-	TRBV2	CASKARSSSYNEQFF	TGTGCCAGCAAGGCGCGGAGTAGCTCCTACAATGAGCAGTTCTTC
-	TRBJ1-1	13	-	TRBV12-3/TRBV12-4	CASSDLQLGEAFF	TGTGCCAGCAGCGATCTACAGCTCGGTGAAGCTTTCTTT
once	TRBJ2-7	16	TRBD1	TRBV2	CASSESHPGQGYEQYF	TGTGCCAGCAGTGAATCCCACCCGGGACAGGGGTACGAGCAGTACTTC
few	TRBJ2-1	13	-	TRBV4-2	CASSQDRRSEQFF	TGTGCCAGCAGCCAAGACCGCCGGTCTGAGCAGTTCTTC
-	TRBJ2-1	14	-	TRBV5-1	CASRAVGSYNEQFF	TGCGCCAGCAGGGCGGTAGGATCCTACAATGAGCAGTTCTTC
-	TRBJ2-2	13	-	TRBV27	CASSSRTVGELFF	TGTGCCAGCAGTTCCCGGACAGTCGGGGAGCTGTTTTTT
-	TRBJ1-5	14	-	TRBV3-1/TRBV3-2	CASSPAQSNQPQHF	TGTGCCAGCAGCCCCGCACAGAGCAATCAGCCCCAGCATTTT
-	TRBJ2-7	14	-	TRBV3-1/TRBV3-2	CASSQENRAVEQYF	TGTGCCAGCAGCCAAGAGAACAGGGCGGTCGAGCAGTACTTC
few	TRBJ1-6	15	-	TRBV5-4	CASSLDLQGNSPLHF	TGTGCCAGCAGCTTGGATCTCCAGGGGAATTCACCCCTCCACTTT
-	TRBJ1-1	14	-	TRBV27	CASSSWGQNTEAFF	TGTGCCAGCAGTTCTTGGGGGCAGAACACTGAAGCTTTCTTT
once	TRBJ2-6	16	TRBD1	TRBV19	CASIRQGSTGANVLTF	TGTGCCAGTATTAGACAGGGAAGCACTGGGGCCAACGTCCTGACTTTC
-	TRBJ1-3	16	-	TRBV6-6	CASSDLGQRTGNTIYF	TGTGCCAGCAGCGACCTTGGACAGCGGACTGGAAACACCATATATTTT
-	TRBJ2-5	13	-	TRBV13	CASSRGQQETQYF	TGTGCCAGCAGCCGTGGACAACAAGAGACCCAGTACTTC
-	TRBJ2-7	13	TRBD1	TRBV6-5	CASTQPGGYEQYF	TGTGCCAGCACCCAACCAGGGGGCTACGAGCAGTACTTC
-	TRBJ2-4	16	-	TRBV7-3	CASSISGLSTINIQYF	TGTGCCAGCAGCATCTCGGGACTCTCCACGATTAACATTCAGTACTTC
-	TRBJ2-1	16	TRBD1	TRBV5-6	CASSLSPQGAWNEQFF	TGTGCCAGCAGCTTGTCCCCCCAGGGGGCTTGGAATGAGCAGTTCTTC
-	TRBJ2-2	15	-	TRBV30	CAWPSSVTNTGELFF	TGTGCCTGGCCCTCGTCAGTTACGAACACCGGGGAGCTGTTTTTT
-	TRBJ2-5	15	-	TRBV5-4	CASSLEGLGQETQYF	TGTGCCAGCAGCTTGGAGGGACTGGGGCAAGAGACCCAGTACTTC
-	TRBJ2-1	17	-	TRBV6-2/TRBV6-3	CASSYSHVGGRGDEQFF	TGTGCCAGCAGTTACTCCCACGTGGGGGGGCGCGGGGATGAGCAGTTCTTC
-	TRBJ2-3	14	TRBD1	TRBV10-3	CAISDSQGADTQYF	TGTGCCATCAGTGACTCCCAGGGGGCAGATACGCAGTATTTT